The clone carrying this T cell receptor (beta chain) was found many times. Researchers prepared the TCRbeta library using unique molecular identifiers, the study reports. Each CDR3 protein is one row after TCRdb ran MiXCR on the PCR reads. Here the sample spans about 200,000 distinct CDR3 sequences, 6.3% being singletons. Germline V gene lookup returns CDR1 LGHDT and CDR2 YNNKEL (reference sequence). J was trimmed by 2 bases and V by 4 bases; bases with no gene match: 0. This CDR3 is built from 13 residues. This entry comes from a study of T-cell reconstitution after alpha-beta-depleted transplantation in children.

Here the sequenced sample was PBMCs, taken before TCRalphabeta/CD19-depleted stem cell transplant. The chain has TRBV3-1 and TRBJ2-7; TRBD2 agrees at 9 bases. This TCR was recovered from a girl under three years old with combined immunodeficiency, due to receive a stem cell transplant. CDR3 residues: CASSPSGAYEQYF. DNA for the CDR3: TGTGCCAGCAGCCCTAGCGGGGCCTACGAGCAGTACTTC.